Presented here are 18 T cell receptor beta chains from one specimen sequenced in a study of Graves' ophthalmopathy and Graves' hyperthyroidism. RNA transcripts were the template, and TCR beta CDR3 regions were amplified from them. First-round RT-PCR relied on HTBI primers, and a second-round multiplex PCR came next. TCRdb passed the multiplex PCR reads through MiXCR, listing each CDR3 protein once. The sample lists over a million distinct CDR3 sequences, around a third occurring once. Input material: peripheral blood or thyroid tissue (not recorded which). The source is an adult man with Graves' hyperthyroidism.

This clonotype has a count of ten or more. Here the CDR3 reads CASSLEGLRGPWEETQYF. CDR3 nucleotide sequence: TGTGCCAGCAGCTTAGAAGGACTTCGGGGGCCCTGGGAGGAGACCCAGTACTTC. The rearrangement uses TRBV11-2 and TRBJ2-5; either TRBD1 or TRBD2 may fit D (6 bases each). In germline, CDR1 is SGHAT, CDR2 FQNNGV. The CDR3 sequence is 18 residues long. V was shortened by 0 bases and J by 5 bases, with 22 bases between the two germline ends. Based on the CDR3 plus reference TRBV11-2 and TRBJ2-5, the full variable domain is EAGVAQSPRYKIIEKRQSVAFWCNPISGHATLYWYQQILGQGPKLLIQFQNNGVVDDSQLPKDRFSAERLKGVDSTLKIQPAKLEDSAVYLCASSLEGLRGPWEETQYFGPGTRLLVL.

The J gene is TRBJ1-5, the V gene TRBV6-4; a possible D gene is TRBD1 (6 bases). The length of the CDR3 is 17 residues. V was trimmed by 3 bases and J by 2 bases, leaving 17 bases between them. CDR1 MRHNA and CDR2 SNTAGT come from the germline V gene. As DNA, the CDR3 is TGTGCCAGCAGTGAATCGCCAGGGGTATCGGGCAATCAGCCCCAGCATTTT. It yields the protein CASSESPGVSGNQPQHF.

In regard to this clonotype: This clone may be a read error of a much larger clone one base away. The gene calls are TRBV20-1 and TRBJ2-2, with D hard to call. Germline V gene lookup returns CDR1 DFQATT and CDR2 SNEGSKA (reference sequence). The CDR3 totals 14 residues. The V gene lost 0 bases and the J gene lost 1 base, with 6 bases spanning the gap. The CDR3 here is CSARDIRNTGELFF. The CDR3 DNA reads TGCAGTGCTAGAGATATCAGGAACACCGGGGAGCTGTTTTTT.

The V and J genes are TRBV4-2 and TRBJ2-7, with 8 bases aligning to TRBD2. Germline CDR1 LGHNA, CDR2 YNFKEQ. The CDR3 extends over 16 amino acids. Trimming took 0 bases from V and 7 from J; bases not matched to a gene: 11. The CDR3 sequence is CASSQDVGLGAGEQYF. The CDR3 DNA sequence: TGTGCCAGCAGCCAAGATGTGGGACTAGGGGCAGGAGAGCAGTACTTC.

This clonotype was counted ten times or more. The chain carries TRBV7-3 and TRBJ2-7, with D tentatively TRBD1 or TRBD2 (5 bases each). CDR1 and CDR2 from the germline V gene are SGHTA and FQGTGA. V gave up 3 bases and J gave up 4 bases, with 16 bases separating them. The CDR3 sequence is 15 residues long. The CDR3 DNA is TGTGCCAGCAGCTTCCTAGCCGGAGAGGGGTACGAGCAGTACTTC. This gives the protein CASSFLAGEGYEQYF.

CDR3 nucleotides: TGTGCCAGCAGTGGAGCGCTTCCCGGGAGTAAGGATGGCTACACCTTC. The encoded protein is CASSGALPGSKDGYTF. The V gene is TRBV2, the J gene TRBJ1-2; D unclear. With 4 bases removed from V and 6 bases from J, the gap between germline ends came to 21 bases. This CDR3 spans 16 amino acids. Germline assignment: CDR1 SNHLY and CDR2 FYNNEI.

This clonotype was counted at least ten times. The chain couples TRBV7-2 to TRBJ2-2; tentative D call: TRBD1 (6 bases). V was trimmed by 4 bases and J by 0 bases, leaving 12 bases between them. CDR3 length: 16 amino acids. Germline CDR1 is SGHTA and CDR2 is FQGNSA. The CDR3 DNA sequence: TGTGCCAGCAGCTGGGCCGGACAGTCGAACACCGGGGAGCTGTTTTTT. This translates into CASSWAGQSNTGELFF.

This chain uses TRBV20-1 with TRBJ2-7; D might be TRBD2 (5 bases). Germline V gives CDR1 DFQATT, CDR2 SNEGSKA (reference sequence). The ends were cut back, 7 bases at V and 3 bases at J, with 22 bases in the middle. The CDR3 spans 15 residues. The CDR3: CSVPLSGFNDYEQYF. DNA for the CDR3: TGCAGTGTCCCACTATCGGGATTTAATGACTACGAGCAGTACTTC.

The chain's CDR3 is CAISGTGGAQPQHF. The CDR3 DNA reads as TGTGCCATCAGCGGGACGGGGGGGGCTCAGCCCCAGCATTTT. The rearrangement links TRBV10-3 to TRBJ1-5; D may be TRBD1 (6 bases). The CDR3 totals 14 residues. Germline-derived CDR1 and CDR2 are ENHRY and SYGVKD. V was pared by 6 bases and J by 6 bases, with 15 bases between.

In its sample, this clonotype was seen many times. The chain carries TRBV29-1 and TRBJ1-2; 8 positions match TRBD1. The length of the CDR3 is 14 residues. Germline values: CDR1 SQVTM, CDR2 ANQGSEA. Trimming removed 6 bases from V and 0 bases from J; junction bases left unmatched: 6. The CDR3 reads CSVGGQGPNYGYTF. CDR3 bases: TGCAGCGTGGGAGGACAGGGCCCTAACTATGGCTACACCTTC.

This clonotype was observed many times. This sequence joins TRBV5-1 and TRBJ2-2; the D is unclear. Germline V lookup: CDR1 SGHRS, CDR2 YFSETQ. The CDR3 extends over 14 amino acids. Trimming removed 0 bases at V and 9 bases at J, with 12 bases between. CDR3 residues: CASSLGSAGWELFF. CDR3 sequence (DNA): TGCGCCAGCAGCTTGGGTTCGGCCGGCTGGGAGCTGTTTTTT.

V and J are TRBV20-1 and TRBJ1-1; D unresolved. Germline CDR1 and CDR2: DFQATT and SNEGSKA (reference sequence). The CDR3 consists of 15 residues. CDR3 residues: CRDKAHTGKRTEAFF. The CDR3 region has the DNA TGCAGAGATAAGGCCCACACTGGTAAGAGGACTGAAGCTTTCTTT.

V and J are TRBV5-1 and TRBJ1-1; tentative D call: TRBD1 (6 bases). Germline V gene data show CDR1 as SGHRS and CDR2 as YFSETQ. Trimming pared 2 bases from V and 4 bases from J, leaving 12 bases between. The CDR3 is 14 amino acids. In nucleotides, the CDR3 is TGCGCCAGCAGCTTACACACAGGGAGCACTGAAGCTTTCTTT. Translation: CASSLHTGSTEAFF.

This rearrangement joins TRBV20-1 to TRBJ1-5; TRBD1 is a possible D gene (5 bases). Trimming stripped 2 bases from V and 5 bases from J, with 16 bases between. The germline gives CDR1 DFQATT, CDR2 SNEGSKA (reference sequence). The CDR3 extends over 15 amino acids. CDR3 residues: CSARTRGGWDQPQHF. In nucleotides, the CDR3 is TGCAGTGCTAGAACGCGTGGGGGATGGGATCAGCCCCAGCATTTT.

This chain joins TRBV29-1 and TRBJ2-3; TRBD2 aligns across 13 bases. The V and J ends lost 6 bases and 6 bases, in that order; junction bases with no gene match: 12. Per germline, CDR1 SQVTM and CDR2 ANQGSEA. The CDR3 spans 16 residues. The CDR3 loop is CSVTLGTSGARDTQYF. The DNA for the CDR3 is TGCAGCGTCACACTTGGGACTAGCGGGGCGCGGGATACGCAGTATTTT.

This clonotype has at least ten counts. This rearrangement joins TRBV10-3 to TRBJ1-2, with TRBD1 as a possible D gene (5 bases). The length of the CDR3 is 14 residues. V was pared by 0 bases and J by 4 bases, with 9 bases between. CDR1 ENHRY and CDR2 SYGVKD come from the germline V gene. The CDR3 DNA is TGTGCCATCAGTGAGTCGACAGAACCCTATGGCTACACCTTC. As protein: CAISESTEPYGYTF.

This clonotype was observed at least ten times. The J gene is TRBJ1-5, the V gene TRBV5-5; 8 bases are a match to TRBD1. With 0 bases clipped from V and 0 bases from J, the junction kept 2 bases outside the gene matches. This CDR3 is built from 16 residues. Per the germline V gene, CDR1 is SGHKS and CDR2 is YYEKEE (reference sequence). CDR3 loop: CASSLAGQGSNQPQHF. The CDR3 DNA sequence: TGTGCCAGCAGCTTGGCCGGACAGGGTAGCAATCAGCCCCAGCATTTT.

This clonotype was observed many times. The genes are TRBV7-9 and TRBJ2-7; 7 bases fit TRBD2. The CDR3 length is 14 residues. V was pared by 6 bases and J by 3 bases, with 8 bases of the junction left unmatched. Germline values: CDR1 SEHNR, CDR2 FQNEAQ (reference sequence). CDR3 coding DNA: TGTGCCAGCAGTTTCGGACTAGTTGTCTACGAGCAGTACTTC. Protein product: CASSFGLVVYEQYF.